One sample yielded the 25 T cell receptor beta chains listed below, sequenced in a study of control samples from healthy donors and cancer patients. Sequencing used immunoSEQ multiplex PCR; TCRdb keeps in-frame clones, though not all of them. The sample records about 120,000 clones, 93% being singletons. Material: blood. The receptors derive from a man aged 25 to 40 in good health.

This clone was counted a few times. The V gene is TRBV3-1 (or the pseudogene TRBV3-2), the J gene TRBJ1-5; maybe TRBD1 (5 bases). Trimming took off 2 bases at V and 7 bases at J, with 12 bases between the two ends. Germline assignment: CDR1 LGHDT and CDR2 YNNKEL (reference sequence). The CDR3 length is 14 residues. The CDR3 nucleotides read TGTGCCAGCAGCCAACGAGAAGGGGACCAGCCCCAGCATTTT. It specifies CASSQREGDQPQHF.

V usage is TRBV18 and J usage is TRBJ2-7; the D is unclear. Germline V gives CDR1 KGHSH, CDR2 LQKENI. This CDR3 is 15 amino acids long. Trimming pared 3 bases from V and 3 bases from J, leaving 15 bases between. CDR3 sequence reads: CASSPTMGTGYEQYF. For the CDR3, the DNA is TGTGCCAGCTCACCCACAATGGGTACCGGCTACGAGCAGTACTTC.

The chain links TRBV6-5 to TRBJ2-5; D is possibly TRBD1 (5 bases). This CDR3 is built from 14 residues. Per the germline V gene, CDR1 is MNHEY and CDR2 is SVGAGI. Trimming cost V 7 bases and J 5 bases, with 17 bases left between them. The DNA for the CDR3 is TGTGCCAGCAAACGGGTTGGGGCCTCGGAGACCCAGTACTTC. Protein: CASKRVGASETQYF.

This clone is a singleton in its sample. The V call is TRBV9, the J call TRBJ1-1, with TRBD1 matching 8 bases. V gave up 4 bases and J gave up 5 bases; unmatched junction bases: 10. Looked up from germline, CDR1 is SGDLS and CDR2 is YYNGEE. This CDR3 spans 15 amino acids. CDR3 sequence reads: CASSLTGGDWTEAFF. The CDR3 region has the DNA TGTGCCAGCAGCTTAACAGGGGGGGATTGGACTGAAGCTTTCTTT.

This clone was picked up one time. The DNA for the CDR3 is TGCGCCAGCGTCGGCCTAGCGGGGGGTGGCGAGACCCAGTACTTC. This encodes CASVGLAGGGETQYF. This chain connects TRBV5-1 to TRBJ2-5; 11 bases are a match to TRBD2. Per germline, CDR1 SGHRS and CDR2 YFSETQ. Trimming removed 7 bases from V and 5 bases from J; junction bases left unmatched: 10. The CDR3 loop spans 15 amino acids.

This chain joins TRBV6-5 and TRBJ1-1, with 9 positions matching TRBD1. This CDR3 spans 15 amino acids. V was clipped by 5 bases and J by 5 bases; unmatched bases: 9. CDR1 MNHEY and CDR2 SVGAGI come from the germline V gene. The CDR3 nucleotides read TGTGCCAGCAGTACTAGTTTGACAGGGGGGACTGAAGCTTTCTTT. It translates to CASSTSLTGGTEAFF.

The J gene is TRBJ1-5, the V gene TRBV24-1; D perhaps matches TRBD1 (5 bases). Trimming took 6 bases from V and 4 from J, leaving 9 bases between them. There are 13 residues in the CDR3. Looked up from germline, CDR1 is KGHDR and CDR2 is SFDVKD. In DNA form, the CDR3 reads TGTGCCACCAGTTGGGAGGGGAATCAGCCCCAGCATTTT. The encoded protein is CATSWEGNQPQHF.

This clone appeared a few times. The chain joins TRBV3-1 (or the pseudogene TRBV3-2) to TRBJ1-4; no reliable D call. Looked up from germline, CDR1 is LGHDT and CDR2 is YNNKEL (reference sequence). Trimming took 4 bases from V and 10 from J, leaving 16 bases between them. This CDR3 has 14 residues. The CDR3 loop reads CASSLSLGKGKLFF. CDR3 DNA: TGTGCCAGCAGCCTCTCTCTCGGGAAAGGAAAACTGTTTTTT.

This clone appeared once. This chain uses TRBV7-6 with TRBJ2-7, with TRBD1 matching 11 bases. Looked up from germline, CDR1 is SGHVS and CDR2 is FNYEAQ. Trimming cost V 0 bases and J 3 bases; bases outside gene matches: 7. The CDR3 spans 17 residues. In DNA form, the CDR3 reads TGTGCCAGCAGCTTAGCATTGGGGACAGGGGGTATCTACGAGCAGTACTTC. This gives the protein CASSLALGTGGIYEQYF.

V usage is TRBV24-1 and J usage is TRBJ2-5, with 7 bases aligning to TRBD1. Losses at the gene ends were 1 base for V and 2 bases for J; bases not matched to a gene: 6. The CDR3 is 16 residues long. CDR1 and CDR2 from the germline V gene are KGHDR and SFDVKD. CDR3: CATSDFPSGGQETQYF. The CDR3 bases are TGTGCCACCAGTGATTTCCCCTCAGGGGGTCAAGAGACCCAGTACTTC.

The chain carries TRBV6-6 and TRBJ2-2; TRBD2 matches at 7 bases. The V gene's germline CDR1 is MNHNY and CDR2 SVGAGI (reference sequence). The CDR3 spans 16 residues. Unmatched junction bases numbered 10, after V lost 4 bases and J lost 5 bases. The CDR3 here is CASSSGGIGGTGELFF. In DNA form, the CDR3 reads TGTGCCAGCAGTTCCGGGGGGATCGGGGGAACCGGGGAGCTGTTTTTT.

The rearrangement joins TRBV21-1 to TRBJ1-4. TRBV21-1 is an annotated pseudogene. This CDR3 region has 16 residues. The CDR3 DNA reads TGTGCCAGCAGCAAATGGACTCAGGTCACCAGTGAAAAACTGTTTTTT. It yields the protein CASSKWTQVTSEKLFF.

J is TRBJ2-3 and V is TRBV27; D may be TRBD1 (6 bases). V was clipped by 0 bases and J by 3 bases, with 10 bases between them. This CDR3 is built from 15 residues. CDR1 and CDR2 from the germline V gene are MNHEY and SMNVEV (reference sequence). As DNA, the CDR3 is TGTGCCAGCAGTTTATCTAGGGGGTGGACAGATACGCAGTATTTT. Translating gives CASSLSRGWTDTQYF.

The J gene is TRBJ2-1, the V gene TRBV27; 7 bases fit TRBD1. CDR3 length equals 15 residues. Per germline, CDR1 MNHEY and CDR2 SMNVEV (reference sequence). The trim removed 0 bases at V and 5 bases at J, leaving 4 bases unmatched. CDR3 protein: CASSLSDRPHNEQFF. DNA for the CDR3: TGTGCCAGCAGTTTATCGGACAGGCCCCACAATGAGCAGTTCTTC.

The V call is TRBV7-9, the J call TRBJ2-1; D may be TRBD1 (5 bases). From germline, CDR1 is SEHNR and CDR2 FQNEAQ (reference sequence). V gave up 1 base and J gave up 10 bases, with 14 bases separating them. The CDR3 is 14 amino acids. DNA for the CDR3: TGTGCCAGCAGCTTAGGGGGCCTCCCAAGGGAGCAGTTCTTC. The encoded protein is CASSLGGLPREQFF.

In its sample, this clone was seen once. The chain employs TRBV27 and TRBJ2-1; D is unclear. V was pared by 7 bases and J by 1 base, with 14 bases between. Germline loops: CDR1 MNHEY, CDR2 SMNVEV (reference sequence). The CDR3 consists of 15 residues. CDR3 nucleotides: TGTGCCAGCACTCCCAGATGGGGTTCCTACAATGAGCAGTTCTTC. Translating it yields CASTPRWGSYNEQFF.

This chain joins TRBV7-3 and TRBJ2-3; the D is unclear. This CDR3 region has 12 residues. In germline, CDR1 is SGHTA, CDR2 FQGTGA. Trimming removed 3 bases at V and 4 bases at J, with 5 bases between. CDR3 DNA: TGTGCCAGCAGCTTGGCATCAGATACGCAGTATTTT. Encoded protein: CASSLASDTQYF.

This sequence joins TRBV6-2 or TRBV6-3 and TRBJ1-4; D not resolved. CDR1 and CDR2 (germline): MNHEY, SVGEGT. Trimming took off 6 bases at V and 3 bases at J, with 8 bases between the two ends. The CDR3 runs 13 residues. The CDR3 protein is CASSRGSNEKLFF. The DNA of the CDR3 is TGTGCCAGCAGCCGCGGATCTAATGAAAAACTGTTTTTT.

The chain has TRBV6-6 and TRBJ1-4; possible D gene TRBD1, 6 bases. CDR3 size: 14 residues. Germline values: CDR1 MNHNY, CDR2 SVGAGI (reference sequence). Trimming cost V 2 bases and J 8 bases, with 12 bases left between them. CDR3 sequence: CASSYGGAKEKLFF. The DNA for the CDR3 is TGTGCCAGCAGTTACGGGGGGGCAAAGGAAAAACTGTTTTTT.

Comments on this clone: Within the sample, other DNA sequences also encode this same CDR3. The rearrangement uses TRBV6-5 and TRBJ1-1; D call uncertain. The CDR3 covers 13 residues. Germline V gene data show CDR1 as MNHEY and CDR2 as SVGAGI. With 5 bases removed from V and 5 bases from J, the gap between germline ends came to 12 bases. CDR3 residues: CASSLGGLTEAFF. The CDR3 DNA reads as TGTGCCAGCAGTCTAGGAGGGTTAACTGAAGCTTTCTTT.

This clone was seen more than once but under ten times. This sample also contains other DNA sequences that code for the same CDR3. The genes are TRBV9 and TRBJ1-5; D call uncertain. The CDR3 has 13 amino acids. V was trimmed by 0 bases and J by 1 base, leaving 2 bases between them. The germline gives CDR1 SGDLS, CDR2 YYNGEE. CDR3 coding DNA: TGTGCCAGCAGCGTAGGCAGCAATCAGCCCCAGCATTTT. Translation gives CASSVGSNQPQHF.

V is TRBV5-6 and J is TRBJ2-7; possibly TRBD1 or TRBD2 for D (5 bases each). Per the germline V gene, CDR1 is SGHDT and CDR2 is YYEEEE. CDR3 length: 11 amino acids. V was cut by 7 bases and J by 3 bases, with 8 bases left in between. The CDR3 bases are TGTGCCAGCGTTGGGGGCTACGAGCAGTACTTC. Protein product: CASVGGYEQYF.

The chain has TRBV4-2 and TRBJ2-2; D unclear. V was shortened by 4 bases and J by 7 bases, with 13 bases between the two germline ends. The CDR3 consists of 14 residues. Germline V gene lookup returns CDR1 LGHNA and CDR2 YNFKEQ. The CDR3 nucleotides are TGTGCCAGCAGCCCCCGCCGCTTCAACGGGGAGCTGTTTTTT. Protein product: CASSPRRFNGELFF.

The rearrangement links TRBV21-1 to TRBJ1-5. TRBV21-1 is designated a pseudogene. This CDR3 has 17 residues. In DNA, the CDR3 is TGTGCCAGCAGCAAATATGGGAGCAGGGACGTTGATCAGCCCCAGCATTTT. This gives the protein CASSKYGSRDVDQPQHF.

This chain uses TRBV7-3 with TRBJ2-3; TRBD2 matches at 9 bases. With 5 bases clipped from V and 1 base from J, the junction kept 7 bases outside the gene matches. The germline V gene has CDR1 SGHTA and CDR2 FQGTGA. The CDR3 totals 16 residues. CDR3 in amino acids: CASSISGGSRTDTQYF. The CDR3 DNA reads as TGTGCCAGCAGCATAAGCGGGGGGTCCCGCACAGATACGCAGTATTTT.